The 9 T cell receptor beta chains below come from one sample, sequenced in a study of blood T cell repertoires in COVID-19. This table comes from immunoSEQ multiplex PCR, and its TCRdb copy is limited to in-frame clones, with some not included. The repertoire holds about 280,000 clones, with about nine tenths as singletons. The sample taken for sequencing was peripheral blood. The receptors here all came from a woman aged 25-40 years with active or convalescent COVID-19.

The V and J genes are TRBV5-1 and TRBJ2-1; 8 bases line up with TRBD1. The V gene end was trimmed by 1 base and the J gene end by 7 bases; junction bases not matched to a gene: 4. The CDR3 runs 14 residues. Germline assignment: CDR1 SGHRS and CDR2 YFSETQ. The CDR3 nucleotides are TGCGCCAGCAGCTTGACGACAGGGGAGAATGAGCAGTTCTTC. This translates into CASSLTTGENEQFF.

The chain is built from TRBV5-6 and TRBJ2-7; 10 bases align to TRBD2. After removal of 0 bases from V and 3 bases from J, the junction contained 9 bases not matched to a gene. The germline CDR1 and CDR2 sequences are SGHDT and YYEEEE. This CDR3 spans 17 amino acids. CDR3 amino acids: CASSLEPLAGAFYEQYF. DNA of the CDR3: TGTGCCAGCAGCTTGGAGCCCCTAGCGGGGGCCTTCTACGAGCAGTACTTC.

This clone has only a few counts. This rearrangement joins TRBV21-1 to TRBJ1-4; TRBD1 is the table's D call, not checked against the DNA. TRBV21-1 is a listed pseudogene. CDR3 size: 15 residues. CDR3 sequence reads: CASSQGILGGEKLFF. CDR3 nucleotide sequence: TGTGCCAGCAGCCAGGGGATCCTCGGTGGTGAAAAACTGTTTTTT.

This clone has a single count. This chain links TRBV18 with TRBJ1-3; perhaps TRBD1 as D (6 bases). Looked up from germline, CDR1 is KGHSH and CDR2 is LQKENI. This CDR3 has 15 amino acids. The germline V and J ends were trimmed by 3 bases and 0 bases, with 9 bases remaining between them. The CDR3 DNA sequence: TGTGCCAGCTCACCTCGGACAGCCTCTGGAAACACCATATATTTT. Translation: CASSPRTASGNTIYF.

CDR3 loop: CASWDPGGPVDEQFF. CDR3 nucleotides: TGTGCCAGTTGGGACCCGGGGGGGCCCGTCGATGAGCAGTTCTTC. V usage is TRBV28 and J usage is TRBJ2-1, with TRBD2 matching 8 bases. The CDR3 runs to 15 residues. Unmatched junction bases numbered 15, after V lost 9 bases and J lost 8 bases. Germline CDR1 MDHEN, CDR2 SYDVKM.

The chain employs TRBV19 and TRBJ1-1, with TRBD1 as a possible D gene (6 bases). Germline V CDR1 and CDR2: LNHDA, SQIVND (reference sequence). Trimming removed 0 bases from V and 0 bases from J, with 11 bases in between. The CDR3 covers 16 residues. Here the CDR3 DNA reads TGTGCCAGTAGTATAGATCCCAGGGGCTTGAACACTGAAGCTTTCTTT. Translation gives CASSIDPRGLNTEAFF.

This clone was seen only once. CDR3 region: CASSDGQANLPGFF. As DNA, the CDR3 is TGTGCCAGCAGCGATGGACAGGCCAATCTTCCCGGGTTCTTC. The J gene is TRBJ2-1, the V gene TRBV2; TRBD1 matches 7 bases. The CDR3 length is 14 residues. J lost 15 bases, V lost 6 bases, and 17 bases had no gene match. CDR1 is SNHLY, CDR2 FYNNEI, per germline.

This clone was counted once. The DNA for the CDR3 is TGTGCCTGGAGACCCTGGACTAGCGGGGGCCTGGGGGAAGAGCAGTACTTC. Amino acid sequence: CAWRPWTSGGLGEEQYF. The rearrangement uses TRBV30 and TRBJ2-7, with TRBD2 matching over 13 bases. The CDR3 totals 17 residues. The junction had 15 bases not matched to a gene; V was cut back by 3 bases and J by 7 bases. CDR1 GTSNPN and CDR2 SVGIG come from the germline V gene (reference sequence). Full variable domain (outside the CDR3, taken from reference TRBV30 and TRBJ2-7): SQTIHQWPATLVQPVGSPLSLECTVEGTSNPNLYWYRQAAGRGLQLLFYSVGIGQISSEVPQNLSASRPQDRQFILSSKKLLLSDSGFYLCAWRPWTSGGLGEEQYFGPGTRLTVT.

This chain links TRBV7-2 with TRBJ1-2; 8 nucleotides align to TRBD1. The trim removed 1 base at V and 7 bases at J, leaving 8 bases unmatched. The CDR3 has 15 residues. Germline values: CDR1 SGHTA, CDR2 FQGNSA. The CDR3, as DNA: TGTGCCAGCAGCTTAGAGGGGCAGGGGGCCAGTGGCTACACCTTC. It translates to CASSLEGQGASGYTF.